The clone carrying this T cell receptor beta chain was counted a few times. This specimen belongs to a study of beta chain features in type 1 diabetes. V gave up 5 bases and J gave up 0 bases, with 11 bases separating them. CDR3 length: 15 amino acids. Germline values: CDR1 MNHEY, CDR2 SMNVEV (reference sequence). Expressed TCRB transcripts were sequenced because the isolated RNA had all been reverse transcribed beforehand. Repertoires were generated with immunoSEQ multiplex PCR, while TCRdb's copy carries only in-frame clones and drops some. Here the sample spans just over 450,000 clones, around 28% being singletons.

This chain links TRBV27 with TRBJ2-1; tentatively, D is TRBD2 (5 bases). The TCR originated in a young man in good health. The sample comprised naive CD4+ T cells from blood. In DNA form, the CDR3 reads TGTGCCAGCAGTAGAGGGCTGACCTCCTACAATGAGCAGTTCTTC. It encodes CASSRGLTSYNEQFF.